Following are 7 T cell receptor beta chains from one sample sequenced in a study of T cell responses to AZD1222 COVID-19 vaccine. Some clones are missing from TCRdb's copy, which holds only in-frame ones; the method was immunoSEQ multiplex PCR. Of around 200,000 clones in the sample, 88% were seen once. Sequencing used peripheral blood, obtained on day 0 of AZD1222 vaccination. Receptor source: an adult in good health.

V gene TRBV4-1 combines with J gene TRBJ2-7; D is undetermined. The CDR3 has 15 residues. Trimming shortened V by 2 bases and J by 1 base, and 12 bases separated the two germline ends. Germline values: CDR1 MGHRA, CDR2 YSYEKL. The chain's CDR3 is CASSQPGTKSYEQYF. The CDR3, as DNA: TGCGCCAGCAGCCAACCAGGTACTAAGTCCTACGAGCAGTACTTC.

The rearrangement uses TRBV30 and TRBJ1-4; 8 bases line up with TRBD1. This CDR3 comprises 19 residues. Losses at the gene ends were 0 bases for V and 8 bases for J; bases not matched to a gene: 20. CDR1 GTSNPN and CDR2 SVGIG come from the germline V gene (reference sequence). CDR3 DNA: TGTGCCTGGAGTGTCACACGTTCTTTCCCGGACAGGGTCGGGGAAAAACTGTTTTTT. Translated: CAWSVTRSFPDRVGEKLFF.

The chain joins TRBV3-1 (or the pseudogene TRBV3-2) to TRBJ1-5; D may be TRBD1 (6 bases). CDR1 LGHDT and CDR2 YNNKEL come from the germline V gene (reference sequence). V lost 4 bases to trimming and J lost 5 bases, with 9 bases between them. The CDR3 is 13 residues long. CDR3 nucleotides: TGTGCCAGCAGCCGGGGGGCCCATCAGCCCCAGCATTTT. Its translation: CASSRGAHQPQHF.

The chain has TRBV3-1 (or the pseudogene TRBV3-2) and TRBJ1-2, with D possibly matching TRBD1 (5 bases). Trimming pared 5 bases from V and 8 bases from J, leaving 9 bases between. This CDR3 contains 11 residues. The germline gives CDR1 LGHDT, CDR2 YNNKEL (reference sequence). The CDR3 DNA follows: TGTGCCAGCAGCACTAGACAGGGCTACACCTTC. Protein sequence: CASSTRQGYTF.

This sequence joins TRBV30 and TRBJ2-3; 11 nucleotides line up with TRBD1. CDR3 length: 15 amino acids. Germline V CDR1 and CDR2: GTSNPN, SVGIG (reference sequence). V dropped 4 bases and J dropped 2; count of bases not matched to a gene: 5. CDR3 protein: CAWKRDRGITDTQYF. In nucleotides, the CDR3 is TGTGCCTGGAAAAGGGACAGGGGGATCACAGATACGCAGTATTTT.

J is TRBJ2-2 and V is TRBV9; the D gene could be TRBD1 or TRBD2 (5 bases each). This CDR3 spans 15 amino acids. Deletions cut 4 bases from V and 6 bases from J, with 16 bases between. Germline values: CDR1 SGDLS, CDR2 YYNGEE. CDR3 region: CASSPKGSGPGELFF. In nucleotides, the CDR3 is TGTGCCAGCAGCCCCAAAGGGTCGGGGCCCGGGGAGCTGTTTTTT. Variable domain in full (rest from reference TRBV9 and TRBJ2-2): DSGVTQTPKHLITATGQRVTLRCSPRSGDLSVYWYQQSLDQGLQFLIQYYNGEERAKGNILERFSAQQFPDLHSELNLSSLELGDSALYFCASSPKGSGPGELFFGEGSRLTVL.

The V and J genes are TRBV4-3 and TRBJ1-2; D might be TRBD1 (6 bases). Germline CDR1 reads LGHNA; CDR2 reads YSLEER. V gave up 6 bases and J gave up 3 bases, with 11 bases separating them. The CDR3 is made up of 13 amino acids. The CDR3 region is CASSGRTDYGYTF. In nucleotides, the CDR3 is TGCGCCAGCAGTGGACGGACAGACTATGGCTACACCTTC.